The clone carrying this T cell receptor beta chain was seen more than once but under ten times. Its antigen remains unknown. A read error may account for a junction end that differs from germline. This entry comes from a study of T cells in Graves' hyperthyroidism and ophthalmopathy. General observations from the study: Peripheral blood also featured most of the thyroid clonotypes expanded above 0.001.

TCR beta CDR3 sequences were amplified from RNA transcripts. The TCR CDR3 first-round RT-PCR relied on the HTBI primer set. TCRdb itself ran the multiplex PCR reads through MiXCR, one entry per CDR3 protein. The sample has roughly 110,000 distinct CDR3 sequences, approximately 16% seen once. Each 10 ml fresh peripheral blood draw supplied the PBMCs. The TCR originated in a woman aged 45-59 years with Graves' hyperthyroidism. Sequencing was performed on blood.

CDR3 coding DNA: TGTACCAGCAGCTTGGGACCGGGAGATTACGAGCAGTACTTC. Residues: CTSSLGPGDYEQYF. The chain uses TRBV5-5 and TRBJ2-7; a possible D gene is TRBD2 (6 bases). CDR3 length equals 14 residues. CDR1 is SGHKS, CDR2 YYEKEE, per germline (reference sequence).